This TCR beta chain was documented in a study of tissue T cells after allogeneic stem cell transplantation. About the research overall: Samples with visible lymphocytes on H&E were prioritized for sequencing.

Only in-frame clones appear in the TCRdb table, and some are missing; sequencing was by immunoSEQ multiplex PCR. The top ten hold less than 8.5% of the sample, which has some 25,000 clones, roughly 80% seen once. Trimming removed 10 bases from V and 4 bases from J; junction bases left unmatched: 6. The CDR3 totals 13 residues. CDR1 WSHSY and CDR2 SAAADI come from the germline V gene. This clone occurred a few times. The chain is built from TRBV10-2 and TRBJ2-5; TRBD2 aligns across 10 bases. The origin of this receptor is a female donor older than 55 with lung cancer. Sequenced material: tissue from the ileum, taken at autopsy. CDR3 sequence: CATRTSGRETQYF. The CDR3 DNA sequence: TGCGCCACCCGGACTAGCGGACGAGAGACCCAGTACTTC.